This T cell receptor (beta chain) was documented in a study of CXCR3-negative and CXCR3-positive naive CD8 T cells. The CDR3 is 16 amino acids. The germline V gene encodes CDR1 MDHEN and CDR2 SYDVKM. The study made its TRB cDNA libraries by 5' RACE, adding UMI labels. TCRdb reprocessed the 5' RACE reads; each CDR3 protein has one entry and no DNA is given. The clone table shows 45,000 to 70,000 distinct CDR3 sequences, with the ten largest holding 20% to 25%. The chain recombines TRBV28 with TRBJ2-5; without DNA, the TCRdb call of TRBD1 cannot be checked. The clonotype originates from a human donor in good health. Some clones in this sample may be carry-over from other donors' samples. Sequences were obtained from memory CD8+ T cells from blood. CDR3 region: CASSSRDRGADETQYF.